Listed here are 28 T cell receptor beta chains from one sample, sequenced in a study of blood T cells in healthy people across ages. The second PCR ran about 6 to 12 cycles with a sample-barcoded 5' primer and J-beta primers. TCRdb reanalysed the 5' RACE reads using MiXCR and keeps one entry per CDR3 protein. Among some 880,000 distinct CDR3 sequences, under 40% were seen once, and the ten largest hold under 15%. Sequencing was done on a sample of blood. These receptors were collected from a man younger than 35 in good health.

This clonotype was detected a few times. The CDR3 spells CASSYPRGSGGSLPGEQFF. The CDR3 DNA is TGTGCCAGCAGTTACCCCCGGGGGAGCGGGGGGTCCCTCCCTGGCGAGCAGTTCTTC. V usage is TRBV6-2 or TRBV6-3 and J usage is TRBJ2-1; 9 nucleotides agree with TRBD2. In germline, CDR1 is MNHEY, CDR2 SVGEGT. The CDR3 is 19 amino acids. V gave up 2 bases and J gave up 10 bases; unmatched junction bases: 21.

This clonotype showed up just a few times. J is TRBJ1-5 and V is TRBV20-1, with 7 bases aligning to TRBD1. The trim removed 0 bases at V and 5 bases at J, leaving 10 bases unmatched. This CDR3 has 16 residues. Germline-derived CDR1 and CDR2 are DFQATT and SNEGSKA (reference sequence). Here the CDR3 reads CSARDIRTGDDQPQHF. CDR3 sequence (DNA): TGCAGTGCTAGAGATATACGGACAGGTGACGATCAGCCCCAGCATTTT.

This clonotype was seen more than once but under ten times. The chain links TRBV21-1 to TRBJ2-5; the table's TRBD1 call for D was not verified on the DNA. TRBV21-1 is tagged as a pseudogene. There are 18 residues in the CDR3. The CDR3 bases are TGTGCCAGCAGCAAAGAGGTCCAAGAGGGGGCGTACCAAGAGACCCAGTACTTC. The encoded protein is CASSKEVQEGAYQETQYF.

A few counts support this clonotype. The V and J genes are TRBV7-2 and TRBJ2-3; 7 bases map to TRBD1. Germline V gives CDR1 SGHTA, CDR2 FQGNSA. The CDR3 has 15 residues. Unmatched junction bases numbered 16, after V lost 5 bases and J lost 11 bases. The CDR3 here is CASSPRQGRDVGQYF. The CDR3 DNA follows: TGTGCCAGCAGCCCAAGACAGGGAAGGGACGTTGGGCAGTATTTT. The full variable domain, in which reference TRBV7-2 and TRBJ2-3 provide the parts outside the CDR3, is GAGVSQSPSNKVTEKGKDVELRCDPISGHTALYWYRQSLGQGLEFLIYFQGNSAPDKSGLPSDRFSAERTGGSVSTLTIQRTQQEDSAVYLCASSPRQGRDVGQYFGPGTRLTVL.

This clonotype was found a few times. The rearrangement links TRBV27 to TRBJ2-5; D may match TRBD1 or TRBD2 (5 bases each). The germline V gene encodes CDR1 MNHEY and CDR2 SMNVEV (reference sequence). The CDR3 contains 11 residues. Trimming took 8 bases from V and 4 from J, leaving 8 bases between them. The CDR3 bases are TGTGCCAGCCTTGGGGGAGAGACCCAGTACTTC. Protein: CASLGGETQYF.

Regarding this clonotype: Possible read error: a much larger clone is one base away. The chain employs TRBV5-1 and TRBJ1-2, with D perhaps matching TRBD1 (6 bases). Germline assignment: CDR1 SGHRS and CDR2 YFSETQ. The CDR3 length is 15 residues. Trimming took 4 bases from V and 6 from J, leaving 19 bases between them. The CDR3 loop is CASSPGQGGTDGYTF. The CDR3 DNA reads TGCGCCAGCAGCCCAGGACAAGGGGGAACCGATGGCTACACCTTC.

Concerning this clonotype itself: This could be a read error, since a much larger clone is one nucleotide away. This chain connects TRBV12-3 or TRBV12-4 to TRBJ2-7; 10 nucleotides agree with TRBD2. Trimming cost V 5 bases and J 7 bases; bases outside gene matches: 11. The CDR3 consists of 15 residues. The CDR3 region is CASSTAGGPGNEQYF. The CDR3 region has the DNA TGTGCCAGCAGTACAGCGGGGGGGCCGGGCAATGAGCAGTACTTC.

This clonotype was counted between two and nine times. The J gene is TRBJ1-6, the V gene TRBV2, with TRBD1 matching 8 bases. J was trimmed by 5 bases and V by 6 bases; bases with no gene match: 6. Germline CDR1 reads SNHLY; CDR2 reads FYNNEI. The CDR3 is 15 amino acids. CDR3 protein: CASRRTGMDNSPLHF. CDR3 in DNA: TGTGCCAGCAGGCGGACAGGGATGGATAATTCACCCCTCCACTTT.

Details on this clonotype: At one boundary the junction diverges from the germline segment, which might be a read error. The rearrangement links TRBV10-3 to TRBJ2-5; 11 bases are shared with TRBD2. Germline V CDR1 and CDR2: ENHRY, SYGVKD. This CDR3 region has 14 residues. CDR3 sequence (DNA): TGTGTCATCAGTCCGACTAGCGGGGCAGAGACCCAGTACTTC. Protein product: CVISPTSGAETQYF.

This clonotype came up a few times. The chain carries TRBV28 and TRBJ2-3; unclear D gene. This CDR3 contains 16 residues. V lost 3 bases to trimming and J lost 0 bases, with 13 bases between them. CDR1 is MDHEN and CDR2 is SYDVKM in the germline V gene. CDR3 sequence: CASSLGVSVSTDTQYF. The CDR3 DNA is TGTGCCAGCAGTTTGGGTGTCAGCGTTAGCACAGATACGCAGTATTTT.

At least ten counts were recorded for this clonotype. In nucleotides, the CDR3 is TGCAGTGCCCATGGGACAGGGGGAAGGGACTATGGCTACACCTTC. Its protein product is CSAHGTGGRDYGYTF. V is TRBV20-1 and J is TRBJ1-2; 11 positions agree with TRBD1. V lost 6 bases to trimming and J lost 3 bases; unmatched junction nucleotides: 9. Germline-derived CDR1 and CDR2 are DFQATT and SNEGSKA (reference sequence). The CDR3 is 15 amino acids.

This chain connects TRBV20-1 to TRBJ2-1; 10 bases are shared with TRBD2. This CDR3 is 18 amino acids long. Per the germline V gene, CDR1 is DFQATT and CDR2 is SNEGSKA (reference sequence). Unmatched junction bases numbered 9, after V lost 0 bases and J lost 1 base. The CDR3 DNA is TGCAGTGCTAGAGATAAGGGGGCTAGCGGGGGATCCTACAATGAGCAGTTCTTC. Translating gives CSARDKGASGGSYNEQFF.

A few counts support this clonotype. The rearrangement links TRBV20-1 to TRBJ2-7; 10 bases are a match to TRBD1. Germline loops: CDR1 DFQATT, CDR2 SNEGSKA (reference sequence). This CDR3 comprises 15 residues. V lost 0 bases, J lost 5 bases, and 7 bases stayed unmatched. The CDR3 sequence: CSAREPRTGGHEQYF. As DNA, the CDR3 is TGCAGTGCTAGAGAGCCAAGGACAGGGGGACACGAGCAGTACTTC.

This clonotype was seen repeatedly, ten times or more. The chain recombines TRBV4-2 with TRBJ1-2; D call uncertain. CDR1 is LGHNA, CDR2 YNFKEQ, per germline. The CDR3 is 14 residues long. V was cut by 1 base and J by 4 bases, with 10 bases left in between. The CDR3 spells CASSQVPTGYGYTF. CDR3 in DNA: TGTGCCAGCAGCCAAGTACCGACCGGCTATGGCTACACCTTC.

The chain links TRBV6-4 to TRBJ2-5; D not certain. V dropped 0 bases and J dropped 11 bases, with 19 bases sitting between them. This CDR3 is 15 amino acids long. Germline V gene lookup returns CDR1 MRHNA and CDR2 SNTAGT. As DNA, the CDR3 is TGTGCCAGCAGTGACTCTGCCGACGGCCACGATGAGCAGTACTTC. It yields the protein CASSDSADGHDEQYF.

This clonotype was found a few times. The chain couples TRBV24-1 to TRBJ2-3; 8 bases are a match to TRBD2. J lost 1 base, V lost 4 bases, and 0 bases had no gene match. The germline gives CDR1 KGHDR, CDR2 SFDVKD. The length of the CDR3 is 14 residues. This chain's CDR3 is CATSEAGGTDTQYF. CDR3 in DNA: TGTGCCACCAGTGAAGCGGGAGGCACAGATACGCAGTATTTT.

In its sample, this clonotype was seen a few times. The chain has TRBV10-3 and TRBJ2-1; D remains unclear. V was pared by 2 bases and J by 6 bases, with 14 bases between. The CDR3 is 15 amino acids. Germline CDR1 reads ENHRY; CDR2 reads SYGVKD. The CDR3: CAISERVGLSNEQFF. DNA for the CDR3: TGTGCCATCAGTGAGAGGGTGGGGTTGTCCAATGAGCAGTTCTTC.

The rearrangement links TRBV28 to TRBJ2-2; D not resolved. Trimming pared 5 bases from V and 4 bases from J, leaving 11 bases between. CDR3 length equals 14 residues. Per the germline V gene, CDR1 is MDHEN and CDR2 is SYDVKM. CDR3 sequence: CASSPAGITGELFF. The CDR3 region has the DNA TGTGCCAGCAGTCCGGCAGGAATCACCGGGGAGCTGTTTTTT.

The chain has TRBV4-2 and TRBJ1-5; 8 nucleotides agree with TRBD1. V gave up 4 bases and J gave up 1 base; unmatched junction bases: 15. CDR1 and CDR2 (germline): LGHNA, YNFKEQ. The CDR3 loop spans 19 amino acids. CDR3 sequence (DNA): TGTGCCAGCAGCCCCTCTGCAGGGGGCTTTTCCTCAAGCAATCAGCCCCAGCATTTT. Translated: CASSPSAGGFSSSNQPQHF.

The chain couples TRBV7-7 to TRBJ2-1; TRBD2 might be the D (6 bases). This CDR3 is built from 13 residues. Trimming left V 5 bases short and J 8 bases short, with 13 bases between. In germline, CDR1 is SSHAT, CDR2 FNYEAQ (reference sequence). This CDR3 reads CASSLSPGDEQFF. CDR3 in DNA: TGTGCCAGCAGCCTAAGTCCGGGGGATGAGCAGTTCTTC.

V and J are TRBV10-3 and TRBJ2-2, with 9 bases matching TRBD2. This CDR3 contains 16 residues. Germline CDR1 is ENHRY and CDR2 is SYGVKD. The ends lost 2 bases at V and 6 bases at J; junction bases unmatched: 7. The CDR3 is CAISEDGGGGPGELFF. In DNA, the CDR3 is TGTGCCATCAGTGAGGATGGCGGGGGGGGACCCGGGGAGCTGTTTTTT.

The J gene is TRBJ1-1, the V gene TRBV20-1; D uncertain. There are 14 residues in the CDR3. Trimming removed 3 bases at V and 4 bases at J, with 15 bases between. Germline V CDR1 and CDR2: DFQATT, SNEGSKA (reference sequence). Written as DNA, the CDR3 is TGCAGTGCTAGGGGCGGGGAATGGGGCACTGAAGCTTTCTTT. Translation gives CSARGGEWGTEAFF.

The gene calls are TRBV7-3 and TRBJ1-1, with D hard to call. V was cut by 2 bases and J by 10 bases, with 17 bases left in between. The germline CDR1 and CDR2 sequences are SGHTA and FQGTGA. The length of the CDR3 is 14 residues. CDR3 nucleotide sequence: TGTGCCAGCAGCTTACTTCGGCGCGGAGAGGGAGCTTTCTTT. This codes for CASSLLRRGEGAFF.

The chain recombines TRBV4-3 with TRBJ2-1; unclear D gene. CDR1 is LGHNA and CDR2 is YSLEER in the germline V gene. The CDR3 has 17 residues. V lost 4 bases, J lost 5 bases, and 21 bases lay in between. The DNA for the CDR3 is TGCGCCAGCAGCCTAATGCCCTTAGCTCGCGGACACAATGAGCAGTTCTTC. This codes for CASSLMPLARGHNEQFF.

This rearrangement joins TRBV20-1 to TRBJ1-2, with 10 bases identical to TRBD1. Germline-derived CDR1 and CDR2 are DFQATT and SNEGSKA (reference sequence). The V and J ends lost 3 bases and 7 bases, in that order; junction bases with no gene match: 11. This CDR3 is 15 amino acids long. The CDR3 sequence: CSASYPDRGAFGYTF. CDR3 bases: TGCAGTGCTAGTTACCCGGACAGGGGGGCCTTTGGCTACACCTTC.

V and J are TRBV3-1 and TRBJ1-2; tentative D call: TRBD1 (6 bases). This CDR3 contains 16 residues. Germline CDR1 and CDR2: LGHDT and YNNKEL (reference sequence). Trimming left V 0 bases short and J 8 bases short, with 19 bases between. CDR3 nucleotide sequence: TGTGCCAGCAGCCAAGATGGATGGGCAGGGGATAAAGGCTACACCTTC. Its translation is CASSQDGWAGDKGYTF.

CDR3 protein: CASSLAGSVDGYTF. The CDR3 nucleotides are TGCGCCAGCAGCTTGGCTGGGTCAGTGGATGGCTACACCTTC. This sequence joins TRBV5-1 and TRBJ1-2, with D unresolved. The germline V gene encodes CDR1 SGHRS and CDR2 YFSETQ. This CDR3 comprises 14 residues. Trimming shortened V by 0 bases and J by 6 bases, and 12 bases separated the two germline ends.

The CDR3 DNA follows: TGTGCCAGCAGCTTAGACGCGAGCAATGAGCAGTTCTTC. Translation: CASSLDASNEQFF. The chain carries TRBV7-9 and TRBJ2-1; no clear D gene. CDR1 and CDR2 from the germline V gene are SEHNR and FQNEAQ (reference sequence). With 1 base removed from V and 6 bases from J, the gap between germline ends came to 7 bases. This CDR3 has 13 residues.